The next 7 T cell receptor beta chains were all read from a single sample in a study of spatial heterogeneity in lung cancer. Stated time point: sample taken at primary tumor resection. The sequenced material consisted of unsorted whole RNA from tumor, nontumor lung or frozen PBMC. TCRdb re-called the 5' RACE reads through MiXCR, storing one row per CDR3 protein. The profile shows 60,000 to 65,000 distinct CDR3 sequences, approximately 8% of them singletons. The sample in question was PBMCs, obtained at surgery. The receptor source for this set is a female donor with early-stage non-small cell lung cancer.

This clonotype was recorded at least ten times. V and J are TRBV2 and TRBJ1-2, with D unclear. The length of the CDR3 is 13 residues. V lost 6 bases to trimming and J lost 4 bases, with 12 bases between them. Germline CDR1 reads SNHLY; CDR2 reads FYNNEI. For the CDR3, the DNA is TGTGCCAGCAGGTCGGGCGGCAGCTATGGCTACACCTTC. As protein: CASRSGGSYGYTF.

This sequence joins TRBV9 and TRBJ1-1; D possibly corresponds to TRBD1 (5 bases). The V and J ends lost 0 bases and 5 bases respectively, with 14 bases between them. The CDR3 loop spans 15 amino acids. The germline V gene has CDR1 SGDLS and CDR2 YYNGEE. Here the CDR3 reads CASSVESGGGTEAFF. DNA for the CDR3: TGTGCCAGCAGCGTAGAGTCTGGGGGAGGGACTGAAGCTTTCTTT.

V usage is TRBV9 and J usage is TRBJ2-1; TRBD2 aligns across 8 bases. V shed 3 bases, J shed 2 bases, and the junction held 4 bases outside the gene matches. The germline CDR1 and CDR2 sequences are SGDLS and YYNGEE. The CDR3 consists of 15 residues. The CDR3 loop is CASSGGSGAYNEQFF. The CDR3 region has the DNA TGTGCCAGCAGCGGAGGTAGCGGGGCCTACAATGAGCAGTTCTTC.

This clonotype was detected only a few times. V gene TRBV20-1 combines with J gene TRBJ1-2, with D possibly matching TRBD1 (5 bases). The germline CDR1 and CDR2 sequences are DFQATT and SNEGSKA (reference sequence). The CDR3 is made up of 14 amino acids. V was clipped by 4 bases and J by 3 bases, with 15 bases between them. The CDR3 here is CSAITQGSDYGYTF. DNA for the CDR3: TGCAGTGCTATAACCCAGGGAAGCGACTATGGCTACACCTTC.

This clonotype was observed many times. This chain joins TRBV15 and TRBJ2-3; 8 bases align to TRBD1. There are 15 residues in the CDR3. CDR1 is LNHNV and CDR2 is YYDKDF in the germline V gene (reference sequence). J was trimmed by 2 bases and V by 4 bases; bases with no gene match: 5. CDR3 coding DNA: TGTGCCACCAGCACCGTGGACAGGGCCACAGATACGCAGTATTTT. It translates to CATSTVDRATDTQYF.

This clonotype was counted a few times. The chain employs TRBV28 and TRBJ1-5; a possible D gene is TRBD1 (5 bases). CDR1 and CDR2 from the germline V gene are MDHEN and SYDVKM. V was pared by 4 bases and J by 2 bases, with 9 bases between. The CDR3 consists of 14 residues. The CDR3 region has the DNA TGTGCCAGCAGTTATGGGGGAGGCAATCAGCCCCAGCATTTT. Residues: CASSYGGGNQPQHF.

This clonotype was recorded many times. The CDR3 region is CASSSAPGQTNYGYTF. In nucleotides, the CDR3 is TGCGCCAGCAGCTCCGCCCCGGGACAGACTAACTATGGCTACACCTTC. This chain joins TRBV5-1 and TRBJ1-2, with 7 bases aligning to TRBD1. The CDR3 consists of 16 residues. Germline CDR1 SGHRS, CDR2 YFSETQ. With V trimmed by 3 bases and J by 0 bases, 8 bases remained unmatched.